These T cell receptor beta chains were read from a single sample in a study of a mutant IDH1 vaccine in newly diagnosed glioma. The antigens for these receptors are not known. Clones were sequenced by immunoSEQ multiplex PCR, and TCRdb holds only the in-frame ones, with some missing. The table lists about 120,000 clones, just under 80% of them singletons, with 4.5% to 5.5% in the top ten. The source material was PBMCs, sampled from a glioma patient whose treatment included an IDH1 peptide vaccine. These receptors were obtained from a man in his forties with glioma. Both conserved end residues are part of each CDR3. A D gene is named only where the DNA matches it firmly. A clone size is listed for some rows: how often the clone was seen (once, few, many), or a class if it is expanded.

abundance: .; j_gene: TRBJ2-5; v_gene: TRBV10-3; d_gene: TRBD2; CDR3nt: TGTGCCATCAGTGAGCCGGGACTAGCGGTTCAAGAGACCCAGTACTTC; CDR3aa: CAISEPGLAVQETQYF
abundance: .; j_gene: TRBJ2-1; v_gene: TRBV4-1; d_gene: .; CDR3nt: TGCGCCAGCAGCCTTTCCGAGGGCCAGGGGCCCTACAATGAGCAGTTCTTC; CDR3aa: CASSLSEGQGPYNEQFF
abundance: .; j_gene: TRBJ2-7; v_gene: TRBV7-2; d_gene: .; CDR3nt: TGTGCCAGCAGCTTAGGTGGGGAGAGCTTCTACGAGCAGTACTTC; CDR3aa: CASSLGGESFYEQYF
abundance: .; j_gene: TRBJ2-5; v_gene: TRBV5-4; d_gene: TRBD1; CDR3nt: TGTGCCAGCAGCTGGGGACAGGGTCTAGCAGAGACCCAGTACTTC; CDR3aa: CASSWGQGLAETQYF
abundance: .; j_gene: TRBJ2-7; v_gene: TRBV25-1; d_gene: TRBD1; CDR3nt: TGTGCCAGCAGTGAACTCGAGGGACAGACTACCTACGAGCAGTACTTC; CDR3aa: CASSELEGQTTYEQYF
abundance: .; j_gene: TRBJ2-1; v_gene: TRBV19; d_gene: TRBD1; CDR3nt: TGTGCCAGTACTCCCGGCGGGACAGGGGGTACCAATGAGCAGTTCTTC; CDR3aa: CASTPGGTGGTNEQFF
abundance: .; j_gene: TRBJ2-5; v_gene: TRBV7-3; d_gene: TRBD1; CDR3nt: TGTGCCAGCAGCCCAGGACAGGGGGCGCCGGAGACCCAGTACTTC; CDR3aa: CASSPGQGAPETQYF
abundance: .; j_gene: TRBJ2-1; v_gene: TRBV25-1; d_gene: TRBD1; CDR3nt: TGTGCCAGCAGTGCCACCGGGACAGGGGACGATGAGCAGTTCTTC; CDR3aa: CASSATGTGDDEQFF
abundance: .; j_gene: TRBJ2-1; v_gene: TRBV4-2; d_gene: .; CDR3nt: TGTGCCAGCAGCCAAGATCCCGTACTCAATGAGCAGTTCTTC; CDR3aa: CASSQDPVLNEQFF
abundance: .; j_gene: TRBJ2-1; v_gene: TRBV5-1; d_gene: .; CDR3nt: TGCGCCAGCAGCCCGAACTATGGAGAGCAGTTCTTC; CDR3aa: CASSPNYGEQFF
abundance: .; j_gene: TRBJ2-1; v_gene: TRBV9; d_gene: .; CDR3nt: TGTGCCAGCAGCGTAGGGGTTGAGCAGTTCTTC; CDR3aa: CASSVGVEQFF
abundance: .; j_gene: TRBJ1-2; v_gene: TRBV6-5; d_gene: TRBD1; CDR3nt: TGTGCCAGCAGCCAGGACAGGGGCTATGGCTACACCTTC; CDR3aa: CASSQDRGYGYTF
abundance: few; j_gene: TRBJ1-5; v_gene: TRBV7-2; d_gene: .; CDR3nt: TGTGCCAGCAGCTTAAGTATGGGGAACGCCCAGCCCCAGCATTTT; CDR3aa: CASSLSMGNAQPQHF
abundance: .; j_gene: TRBJ1-1; v_gene: TRBV6-4; d_gene: .; CDR3nt: TGTGCCAGCAGTGACTATCCTGGATACACTGAAGCTTTCTTT; CDR3aa: CASSDYPGYTEAFF
abundance: .; j_gene: TRBJ2-7; v_gene: TRBV29-1; d_gene: TRBD1; CDR3nt: TGCAGCGTTATTCCCCCCGGGACAGGGTTAAAGTACTTC; CDR3aa: CSVIPPGTGLKYF
abundance: few; j_gene: TRBJ2-3; v_gene: TRBV11-3; d_gene: .; CDR3nt: TGTGCCAGCAGCTCAAGGGTGGGGGCCGGCACAGATACGCAGTATTTT; CDR3aa: CASSSRVGAGTDTQYF
abundance: .; j_gene: TRBJ1-1; v_gene: TRBV7-9; d_gene: .; CDR3nt: TGTGCCAGCAGCTTAACTGGGAACACTGAAGCTTTCTTT; CDR3aa: CASSLTGNTEAFF
abundance: .; j_gene: TRBJ2-3; v_gene: TRBV4-2; d_gene: TRBD1; CDR3nt: TGTGCCAGCAGCCAAAACCCAGGGGGCACCACAGATACGCAGTATTTT; CDR3aa: CASSQNPGGTTDTQYF
abundance: .; j_gene: TRBJ2-5; v_gene: TRBV19; d_gene: .; CDR3nt: TGTGCCAGTAGTTTATGGCCCACAGGGCTGGAAGAGACCCAGTACTTC; CDR3aa: CASSLWPTGLEETQYF
abundance: .; j_gene: TRBJ2-1; v_gene: TRBV6-1; d_gene: TRBD2; CDR3nt: TGTGCCAGCAGAATACTAGCGGGGGGTTACAATGAGCAGTTCTTC; CDR3aa: CASRILAGGYNEQFF
abundance: .; j_gene: TRBJ2-7; v_gene: TRBV28; d_gene: TRBD2; CDR3nt: TGTGCCAGCATCCTGACTAGCGCCTCCTACGAGCAGTACTTC; CDR3aa: CASILTSASYEQYF
abundance: few; j_gene: TRBJ1-1; v_gene: TRBV28; d_gene: .; CDR3nt: TGTGCCACCGGGCAGGGGATGAACACTGAAGCTTTCTTT; CDR3aa: CATGQGMNTEAFF
abundance: few; j_gene: TRBJ1-1; v_gene: TRBV4-1; d_gene: .; CDR3nt: TGCGCCAGCACCCATGTTCGGGAGTTGAACACTGAAGCTTTCTTT; CDR3aa: CASTHVRELNTEAFF
abundance: .; j_gene: TRBJ2-7; v_gene: TRBV27; d_gene: TRBD2; CDR3nt: TGTGCCAGCAGTCCGACTAGCGGGGGGCCAACCGAGCAGTACTTC; CDR3aa: CASSPTSGGPTEQYF
abundance: .; j_gene: TRBJ2-1; v_gene: TRBV29-1; d_gene: TRBD1; CDR3nt: TGCAGCGTCGACCGACAGGGAAGGAATGAGCAGTTCTTC; CDR3aa: CSVDRQGRNEQFF
abundance: .; j_gene: TRBJ2-7; v_gene: TRBV14; d_gene: .; CDR3nt: TGTGCCAGCAGCCCTCCCGGGAGCATTGCTTCCTACGAGCAGTACTTC; CDR3aa: CASSPPGSIASYEQYF